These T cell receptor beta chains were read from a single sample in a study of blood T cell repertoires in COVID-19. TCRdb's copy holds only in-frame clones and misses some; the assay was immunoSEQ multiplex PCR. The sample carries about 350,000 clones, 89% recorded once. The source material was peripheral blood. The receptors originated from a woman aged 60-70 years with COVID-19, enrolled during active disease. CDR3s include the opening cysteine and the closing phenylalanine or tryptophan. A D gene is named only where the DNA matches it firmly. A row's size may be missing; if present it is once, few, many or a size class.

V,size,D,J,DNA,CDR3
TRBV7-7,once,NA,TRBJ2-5,TGTGCTAGCAGCTTGGGGGGAGTAGGAGAGACCCAGTACTTC,CASSLGGVGETQYF
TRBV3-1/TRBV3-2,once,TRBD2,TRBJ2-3,TGTGCCAGCAGTCGAGATTTAGCGGGGGGGCTTAGAGATACGCAGTATTTT,CASSRDLAGGLRDTQYF
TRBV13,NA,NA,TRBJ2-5,TGTGCCAGCAGTATAGAGGGCGGGGAAGAGACCCAGTACTTC,CASSIEGGEETQYF
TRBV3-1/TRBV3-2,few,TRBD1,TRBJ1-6,TGTGCCAGCAGCCAAGTGGTCGGACAGGGACGTTCACCCCTCCACTTT,CASSQVVGQGRSPLHF
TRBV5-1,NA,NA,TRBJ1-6,TGCGCCAGCAGACCCGACAGAAGCTATAATTCACCCCTCCACTTT,CASRPDRSYNSPLHF
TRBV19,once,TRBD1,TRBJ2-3,TGTGCCACAAGTATACAGGGGGCATGGACAGATACGCAGTATTTT,CATSIQGAWTDTQYF
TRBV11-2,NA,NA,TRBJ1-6,TGTGCCAGCGGGCGGGATAGTAATTCACCCCTCCACTTT,CASGRDSNSPLHF
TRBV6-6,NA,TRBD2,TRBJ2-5,TGTGCCAGCCTCCTGGGGGGGGGACAAGAGACCCAGTACTTC,CASLLGGGQETQYF
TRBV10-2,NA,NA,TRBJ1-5,TGCGCCAGCACCCGGACAGAGAATCAGCCCCAGCATTTT,CASTRTENQPQHF
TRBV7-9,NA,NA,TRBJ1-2,TGTGCCAGCAGCCCCGGAGGGGCATATGGCTACACCTTC,CASSPGGAYGYTF
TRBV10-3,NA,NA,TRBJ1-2,TGTGCCATCAGTGAGTCGAACAGGGCGCTCTATGGCTACACCTTC,CAISESNRALYGYTF
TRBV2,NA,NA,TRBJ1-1,TGTGCCAGCAGTGAACAGGGCAACACTGAAGCTTTCTTT,CASSEQGNTEAFF
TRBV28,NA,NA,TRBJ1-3,TGTGCCAGCAGTAGCCCTCGGACAAGCTCTGGAAACACCATATATTTT,CASSSPRTSSGNTIYF
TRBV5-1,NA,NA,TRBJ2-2,TGCGCCAGCAGCCACAGGGCGCTGACCGGGGAGCTGTTTTTT,CASSHRALTGELFF
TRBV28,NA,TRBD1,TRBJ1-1,TGTGCCAGCAGGGGGCGGGACAGCATGAACACTGAAGCTTTCTTT,CASRGRDSMNTEAFF
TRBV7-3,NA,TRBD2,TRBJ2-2,TGTGCCAGCGGACTAGCGGCGAACACCGGGGAGCTGTTTTTT,CASGLAANTGELFF
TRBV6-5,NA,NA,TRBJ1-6,TGTGCCAGCAGTTACTCGGTTCCGGGGAATTCACCCCTCCACTTT,CASSYSVPGNSPLHF
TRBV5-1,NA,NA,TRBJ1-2,TGCGCCAGCAGCCCCGATCAAGCGAACTATGGCTACACCTTC,CASSPDQANYGYTF
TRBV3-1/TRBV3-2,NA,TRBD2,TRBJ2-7,TGTGCCAGCAGCCAAGATGGGGGACTAGCGGGGGGCCAGACCTACGAGCAGTACTTC,CASSQDGGLAGGQTYEQYF
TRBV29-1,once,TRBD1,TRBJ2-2,TGCAGCGTTGAAGACCGACAGGGAACGAACACCGGGGAGCTGTTTTTT,CSVEDRQGTNTGELFF
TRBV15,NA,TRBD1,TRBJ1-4,TGTGCCACCAGCAGCAGGGGGCTTAATGAAAAACTGTTTTTT,CATSSRGLNEKLFF
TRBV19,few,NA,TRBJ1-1,TGTGCCAGTAGTATAACGGGGAGCACTGAAGCTTTCTTT,CASSITGSTEAFF
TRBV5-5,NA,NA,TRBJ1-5,TGTGCCAGCAGCTTGGAAGGGGTCAATCAGCCCCAGCATTTT,CASSLEGVNQPQHF
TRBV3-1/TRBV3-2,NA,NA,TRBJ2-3,TGTGCCAGCAGCCAAGTTCTAGTGGCAGATACGCAGTATTTT,CASSQVLVADTQYF
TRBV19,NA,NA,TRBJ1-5,TGTGCCAGTAGTATAGGTCACTCTCCCTATCAGCCCCAGCATTTT,CASSIGHSPYQPQHF
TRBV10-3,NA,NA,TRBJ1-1,TGTGCCATCAGCGAGACACGTAACACTGAAGCTTTCTTT,CAISETRNTEAFF
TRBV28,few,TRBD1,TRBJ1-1,TGTGCCAGCGTCCCCGGGACAGCGAACACTGAAGCTTTCTTT,CASVPGTANTEAFF
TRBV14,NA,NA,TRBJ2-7,TGTGCCAGCAGCCAAGATCACGGGGGGCGCATGGACGAGCAGTACTTC,CASSQDHGGRMDEQYF
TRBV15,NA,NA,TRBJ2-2,TGTGCCACCAGCAGAGAAACGCACGGGGACTCGAACACCGGGGAGCTGTTTTTT,CATSRETHGDSNTGELFF
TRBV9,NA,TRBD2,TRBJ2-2,TGTGCCAGCAGCGTATCTAGCGGGAGGAACACCGGGGAGCTGTTTTTT,CASSVSSGRNTGELFF
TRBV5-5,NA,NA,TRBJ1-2,TGTGCCAGCAGCGGGGTCAGGGGTGAAGGGTATAACTATGGCTACACCTTC,CASSGVRGEGYNYGYTF
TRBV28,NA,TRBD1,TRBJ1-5,TGTGCCAGCCACGGACAGGGTACTTTTCAGCCCCAGCATTTT,CASHGQGTFQPQHF
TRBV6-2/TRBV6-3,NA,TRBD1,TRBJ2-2,TGTGCCAGCAGTTGGACAGGGCTATTCACCGGGGAGCTGTTTTTT,CASSWTGLFTGELFF
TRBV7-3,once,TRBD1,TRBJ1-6,TGTGCCAGCAGCTTAACGGAAGGGACAGGGAATTCACCCCTCCACTTT,CASSLTEGTGNSPLHF
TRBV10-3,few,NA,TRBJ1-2,TGTGCCATCAGTTACAGGGATGGCTACACCTTC,CAISYRDGYTF
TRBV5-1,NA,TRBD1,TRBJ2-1,TGCGCCAGCAGCTTGGTGACCGGGACAGGTCCTTCGGAGCAGTTCTTC,CASSLVTGTGPSEQFF
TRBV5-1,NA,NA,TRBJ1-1,TGCGCCAGCAGCACACAGGGCGTGAAGAACACTGAAGCTTTCTTT,CASSTQGVKNTEAFF
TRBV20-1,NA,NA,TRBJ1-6,TGCAGTGCTAGTCAGGGACTCGGTTCACCCCTCCACTTT,CSASQGLGSPLHF
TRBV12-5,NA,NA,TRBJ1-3,TGTGCTAGTGGTTTGAGGAGGGGACCGGCAGACACCATATATTTT,CASGLRRGPADTIYF
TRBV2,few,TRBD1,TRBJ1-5,TGTGCCAGCAGTCTCGGACAGGACAGTCAGCCCCAGCATTTT,CASSLGQDSQPQHF
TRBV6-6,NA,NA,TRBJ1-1,TGTGCCAGCAGTTACGGGAGGGGGGGGACTGAAGCTTTCTTT,CASSYGRGGTEAFF
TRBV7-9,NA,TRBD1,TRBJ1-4,TGTGCCAGCACCAAACGACAGGGGCCCAATGAAAAACTGTTTTTT,CASTKRQGPNEKLFF